This entry lists 8 T cell receptor beta chains sequenced from one sample in a study of blood T cell repertoires in COVID-19. TCRdb's table, derived via immunoSEQ multiplex PCR, lists solely in-frame clones and lacks some. The sample includes approximately 440,000 clones, approximately 89% of them seen just once. Sequenced sample: peripheral blood. These TCRs come from a woman aged 50 to 60 with COVID-19, enrolled during active disease.

The rearrangement uses TRBV10-3 and TRBJ1-1, with 7 bases fitting TRBD1. This CDR3 is built from 13 residues. V was clipped by 6 bases and J by 5 bases; unmatched bases: 6. The germline V gene has CDR1 ENHRY and CDR2 SYGVKD. CDR3 sequence (DNA): TGTGCCATCAGGGGGGACAGCCCAACTGAAGCTTTCTTT. It translates to CAIRGDSPTEAFF.

The rearrangement uses TRBV5-5 and TRBJ2-3; 8 positions match TRBD1. This CDR3 region has 15 residues. V trimming: 6 bases; J trimming: 3 bases; junction bases outside the gene matches: 9. Germline V gene sequence: CDR1 SGHKS, CDR2 YYEKEE (reference sequence). The CDR3 DNA sequence: TGTGCCAGCAACTCACAGGGGGTCATGACAGATACGCAGTATTTT. Translation: CASNSQGVMTDTQYF.

The chain combines TRBV19 with TRBJ1-2, with D perhaps matching TRBD1 (6 bases). CDR3 length: 16 amino acids. V gave up 7 bases and J gave up 4 bases, with 22 bases separating them. CDR1 is LNHDA and CDR2 is SQIVND in the germline V gene (reference sequence). The CDR3 here is CASTAGQGSTIYGYTF. The CDR3 bases are TGTGCCAGTACCGCTGGCCAGGGGTCTACCATCTATGGCTACACCTTC.

This chain links TRBV9 with TRBJ1-1, with TRBD1 matching over 7 bases. Germline V gene lookup returns CDR1 SGDLS and CDR2 YYNGEE. CDR3 length equals 14 residues. V shed 0 bases and J 4 bases; nucleotides not matched to a gene: 3. The CDR3 DNA reads as TGTGCCAGCAGCGTAGCGGGGACAGCCACTGAAGCTTTCTTT. Amino acids: CASSVAGTATEAFF.

V usage is TRBV5-4 and J usage is TRBJ2-1; 7 bases line up with TRBD1. Germline-derived CDR1 and CDR2 are SGHNT and YYREEE (reference sequence). The V and J ends lost 3 bases and 4 bases, in that order; junction bases with no gene match: 4. This CDR3 region has 14 residues. CDR3 in DNA: TGTGCCAGCAGCTACCGGGACAGTTACAATGAGCAGTTCTTC. Translation gives CASSYRDSYNEQFF.

DNA for the CDR3: TGTGCCAGCAGCGTAGAACAGGGGGTCGAGCAGTACTTC. Translation gives CASSVEQGVEQYF. The chain combines TRBV9 with TRBJ2-7; 8 nucleotides align to TRBD1. CDR1 and CDR2 from the germline V gene are SGDLS and YYNGEE. The CDR3 has 13 amino acids. V trimming: 0 bases; J trimming: 6 bases; junction bases outside the gene matches: 2.

CDR3 coding DNA: TGTGCCAGCAGCCCGGGGGGGGGCGTCTATGGCTACACCTTC. This encodes CASSPGGGVYGYTF. The genes are TRBV11-2 and TRBJ1-2, with D possibly TRBD1 on 6 matching bases. Trimming cost V 5 bases and J 4 bases, with 14 bases left between them. CDR1 is SGHAT, CDR2 FQNNGV, per germline. The CDR3 runs 14 residues.

The chain carries TRBV6-5 and TRBJ1-1, with D unclear. Germline V gives CDR1 MNHEY, CDR2 SVGAGI. This CDR3 contains 12 residues. V lost 8 bases and J 0 bases, leaving 7 bases between the germline ends. The chain's CDR3 is CASRTLNTEAFF. The DNA of the CDR3 is TGTGCCAGCCGGACTCTGAACACTGAAGCTTTCTTT.